This T cell receptor (beta chain) appears in the sequencing data of a study of graft-versus-host responses after intestinal transplantation. Study-wide results and caveats: Some patients had graft-donor T cell macrochimerism. In their allografts, the ratios of graft-versus-host to host-versus-graft T cell clones were high.

Profiled with immunoSEQ multiplex PCR; TCRdb holds only in-frame clones, not every one. In the table there are 85,000 to 100,000 clones, about 90% of which are singletons. Notes on this clone: What it binds is unknown.

The clonotype originates from a human donor who received an intestinal transplant. This specimen consisted of unstimulated CD4+ T cells sorted from spleen or lymph node cells, obtained before intestinal transplant.

CDR3 loop: CASSPGGINQPQHF. The CDR3 DNA follows: TGTGCCAGCAGCCCCGGGGGTATAAATCAGCCCCAGCATTTT. The rearrangement joins TRBV2 to TRBJ1-5; D may be TRBD1 (5 bases). V was clipped by 6 bases and J by 4 bases, with 13 bases between them. The germline V gene has CDR1 SNHLY and CDR2 FYNNEI. CDR3 length: 14 amino acids.